Below, 18 T cell receptor beta chains from the same sample are listed, as sequenced in a study of T cell repertoires in ileal Crohn's disease. Method: immunoSEQ multiplex PCR; TCRdb's copy keeps in-frame clones and lacks some. The sample holds some 2,300 clones; roughly 93% are singletons and the top ten take 4%. Documented time point: inflamed ileum from the surgical specimen. The sequencing input was ileal tissue. All receptors derive from an adult with Crohn's disease.

The gene calls are TRBV19 and TRBJ2-1, with D tentatively TRBD2 (6 bases). CDR1 and CDR2 (germline): LNHDA, SQIVND (reference sequence). CDR3 length equals 13 residues. Trimming removed 5 bases from V and 10 bases from J, with 15 bases in between. The CDR3 region has the DNA TGTGCCAGTAGTCCTTCGCGGCGGGGCGAGCAGTTCTTC. This encodes CASSPSRRGEQFF.

This clone has just one count. The chain links TRBV2 to TRBJ2-1, with D unresolved. Germline values: CDR1 SNHLY, CDR2 FYNNEI. V was trimmed by 6 bases and J by 9 bases, leaving 18 bases between them. The CDR3 totals 14 residues. CDR3 DNA sequence: TGTGCCAGCAGAGATGACCACCAAAGGAGTGAGCAGTTCTTC. It specifies CASRDDHQRSEQFF.

The V and J genes are TRBV7-9 and TRBJ1-3; TRBD1 might be the D (6 bases). The germline V gene encodes CDR1 SEHNR and CDR2 FQNEAQ (reference sequence). V lost 4 bases to trimming and J lost 1 base, with 11 bases between them. The CDR3 sequence is 15 residues long. The CDR3 here is CASSSLGQSGNTIYF. As DNA, the CDR3 is TGTGCCAGCAGCTCCCTAGGACAGTCTGGAAACACCATATATTTT.

The rearrangement uses TRBV11-3 and TRBJ2-7; a weak D match, TRBD1 (6 bases). The CDR3 consists of 15 residues. Germline V gene data show CDR1 as SGHNT and CDR2 as YENEEA. V dropped 3 bases and J dropped 4 bases, with 16 bases sitting between them. The CDR3 spells CASSFRAGALYEQYF. In DNA, the CDR3 is TGTGCCAGCAGCTTCCGAGCAGGGGCCCTATACGAGCAGTACTTC.

The gene calls are TRBV7-8 and TRBJ1-2, with 9 positions matching TRBD1. The germline gives CDR1 SGHVS, CDR2 FQNEAQ. The CDR3 runs to 14 residues. With 1 base clipped from V and 4 bases from J, the junction kept 1 base outside the gene matches. The CDR3 DNA sequence: TGTGCCAGCAGCTTAGGGGGACAGGGCTATGGCTACACCTTC. This gives the protein CASSLGGQGYGYTF.

This rearrangement joins TRBV5-1 to TRBJ2-1; 8 bases are a match to TRBD2. This CDR3 comprises 20 residues. The V and J ends lost 1 base and 0 bases, in that order; junction bases with no gene match: 15. Germline loops: CDR1 SGHRS, CDR2 YFSETQ. This CDR3 reads CASSLSLIQREWGSYNEQFF. The CDR3, as DNA: TGCGCCAGCAGCTTGTCACTAATACAGCGGGAGTGGGGCTCCTACAATGAGCAGTTCTTC. Full variable domain (missing parts from reference TRBV5-1 and TRBJ2-1): KAGVTQTPRYLIKTRGQQVTLSCSPISGHRSVSWYQQTPGQGLQFLFEYFSETQRNKGNFPGRFSGRQFSNSRSEMNVSTLELGDSALYLCASSLSLIQREWGSYNEQFFGPGTRLTVL.

This clone is a singleton in its sample. The chain employs TRBV5-1 and TRBJ1-2, with no clear D. V lost 0 bases, J lost 4 bases, and 10 bases lay in between. The CDR3 contains 14 residues. The germline CDR1 and CDR2 sequences are SGHRS and YFSETQ. CDR3 sequence reads: CASSLAPGSYGYTF. DNA of the CDR3: TGCGCCAGCAGCTTGGCCCCGGGGAGCTATGGCTACACCTTC.

CDR3 protein: CASSHVQGKETQYF. The CDR3 region has the DNA TGCGCCAGCAGCCATGTACAGGGTAAAGAGACCCAGTACTTC. The chain carries TRBV4-1 and TRBJ2-5, with D possibly being TRBD1 (6 bases). The germline gives CDR1 MGHRA, CDR2 YSYEKL. This CDR3 region has 14 residues. Deletions cut 3 bases from V and 3 bases from J, with 11 bases between.

The chain carries TRBV2 and TRBJ1-5; D is perhaps TRBD1 (6 bases). Germline loops: CDR1 SNHLY, CDR2 FYNNEI. V lost 6 bases to trimming and J lost 5 bases, with 11 bases between them. The length of the CDR3 is 13 residues. CDR3 region: CASSHRVYQPQHF. As DNA, the CDR3 is TGTGCCAGCAGCCACAGGGTCTATCAGCCCCAGCATTTT.

The rearrangement uses TRBV11-1 and TRBJ2-1; D call uncertain. This CDR3 has 15 residues. V gave up 5 bases and J gave up 0 bases, with 11 bases separating them. Germline lookup yields CDR1 SGHAT and CDR2 FQDESV (reference sequence). The CDR3 loop is CASSLKASSYNEQFF. The DNA for the CDR3 is TGTGCCAGCAGCCTCAAGGCGAGCTCCTACAATGAGCAGTTCTTC.

The J gene is TRBJ1-5, the V gene TRBV7-8; D unclear. Trimming shortened V by 5 bases and J by 3 bases, and 14 bases separated the two germline ends. The germline V gene has CDR1 SGHVS and CDR2 FQNEAQ. The CDR3 spans 15 residues. The CDR3: CASSPVDSLNQPQHF. The CDR3 region has the DNA TGTGCCAGCAGCCCCGTCGACTCTCTCAATCAGCCCCAGCATTTT.

The gene calls are TRBV7-6 and TRBJ2-7, with D tentatively TRBD1 or TRBD2 (6 bases each). Trimming shortened V by 2 bases and J by 1 base, and 9 bases separated the two germline ends. This CDR3 region has 14 residues. Germline V CDR1 and CDR2: SGHVS, FNYEAQ. In DNA form, the CDR3 reads TGTGCCAGCAGCTTAACAGGGAGGTCCTACGAGCAGTACTTC. Translation gives CASSLTGRSYEQYF.

This chain uses TRBV30 with TRBJ2-5; unclear D gene. V lost 4 bases, J lost 5 bases, and 8 bases lay in between. Germline V gene data show CDR1 as GTSNPN and CDR2 as SVGIG (reference sequence). This CDR3 contains 11 residues. DNA of the CDR3: TGTGCCTGGACGCCGGGTGAGACCCAGTACTTC. Protein product: CAWTPGETQYF.

V and J are TRBV7-8 and TRBJ1-1; 7 bases match TRBD1. The V gene's germline CDR1 is SGHVS and CDR2 FQNEAQ. This CDR3 spans 15 amino acids. Germline trimming cut 3 bases from V and 0 bases from J; bases unmatched to any gene: 4. DNA for the CDR3: TGTGCCAGCAGCTTCTGGACAGGTATGAACACTGAAGCTTTCTTT. It codes for CASSFWTGMNTEAFF.

This clone occurred once. The chain carries TRBV9 and TRBJ2-3, with TRBD2 matching over 11 bases. Germline V gene lookup returns CDR1 SGDLS and CDR2 YYNGEE. The CDR3 loop spans 16 amino acids. The junction had 5 bases not matched to a gene; V was cut back by 1 base and J by 4 bases. The CDR3 reads CASSVSSGRSSDTQYF. The CDR3 DNA follows: TGTGCCAGCAGCGTATCTAGCGGGAGGTCGTCAGATACGCAGTATTTT.

V is TRBV25-1 and J is TRBJ1-4, with D tentatively TRBD1 (5 bases). CDR1 and CDR2 from the germline V gene are MGHDK and SYGVNS. Trimming took off 5 bases at V and 7 bases at J, with 14 bases between the two ends. The CDR3 spans 14 residues. The CDR3 region has the DNA TGTGCCAGCAGTCCCCTCGACAGCCTTGAAAAACTGTTTTTT. Its protein is CASSPLDSLEKLFF.

The chain is built from TRBV19 and TRBJ1-4, with D perhaps matching TRBD1 (5 bases). This CDR3 has 15 amino acids. In germline, CDR1 is LNHDA, CDR2 SQIVND (reference sequence). The V end lost 4 bases, the J end lost 2 bases, and 11 bases lay between the germline ends. The CDR3 DNA follows: TGTGCCAGTAGTACCACGACAGCGACTAATGAAAAACTGTTTTTT. It codes for CASSTTTATNEKLFF.

For the CDR3, the DNA is TGCGCCAGCAGCGGGGGGACAGGAATCGACTACGAGCAGTACTTC. It is translated as CASSGGTGIDYEQYF. The chain employs TRBV5-1 and TRBJ2-7; 8 bases match TRBD1. CDR1 is SGHRS, CDR2 YFSETQ, per germline. J lost 3 bases, V lost 4 bases, and 9 bases had no gene match. The CDR3 spans 15 residues.